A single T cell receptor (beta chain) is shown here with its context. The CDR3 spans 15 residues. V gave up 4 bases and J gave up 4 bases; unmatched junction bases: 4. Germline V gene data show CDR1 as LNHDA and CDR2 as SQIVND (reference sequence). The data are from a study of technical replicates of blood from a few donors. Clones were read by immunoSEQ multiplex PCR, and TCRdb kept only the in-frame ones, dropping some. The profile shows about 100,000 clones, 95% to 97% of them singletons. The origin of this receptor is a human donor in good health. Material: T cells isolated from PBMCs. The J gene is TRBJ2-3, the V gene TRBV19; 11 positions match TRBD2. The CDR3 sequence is CASSNLAGGPDTQYF. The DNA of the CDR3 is TGTGCCAGTAGTAATCTAGCGGGAGGTCCAGATACGCAGTATTTT.